These 24 T cell receptor beta chains came from one sample sequenced in a study of T cells in Graves' hyperthyroidism and ophthalmopathy. TCR beta CDR3 regions were amplified from RNA. The TCR CDR3 was amplified in a first-round RT-PCR using the HTBI primer set. TCRdb analysed the multiplex PCR reads with MiXCR anew, one entry per CDR3 protein. The sample yields about 550,000 distinct CDR3 sequences, 20% to 25% seen once. Material for sequencing was blood. The receptor set was obtained from a man aged 18 to 29 with Graves' hyperthyroidism.

This clonotype was counted ten times or more. The genes are TRBV6-5 and TRBJ2-2; no clear D gene. There are 15 residues in the CDR3. Trimming shortened V by 5 bases and J by 1 base, and 11 bases separated the two germline ends. Germline V CDR1 and CDR2: MNHEY, SVGAGI. The CDR3 loop reads CASSPFDGNTGELFF. CDR3 DNA sequence: TGTGCCAGCAGTCCCTTCGACGGGAACACCGGGGAGCTGTTTTTT.

This clonotype has a count of ten or more. This rearrangement joins TRBV5-5 to TRBJ1-1, with no clear D. CDR1 is SGHKS, CDR2 YYEKEE, per germline (reference sequence). The CDR3 totals 12 residues. The V end was cut by 0 bases, the J end by 5 bases, with 5 bases between. Here the CDR3 DNA reads TGTGCCAGCAGCTTGGGGCAGACTGAAGCTTTCTTT. Translation: CASSLGQTEAFF.

The chain recombines TRBV20-1 with TRBJ2-7, with D perhaps matching TRBD1 or TRBD2 (5 bases each). CDR1 and CDR2 (germline): DFQATT, SNEGSKA (reference sequence). V lost 5 bases to trimming and J lost 3 bases, with 11 bases between them. The length of the CDR3 is 12 residues. The CDR3 reads CSAGGFGYEQYF. Here the CDR3 DNA reads TGCAGTGCTGGGGGTTTCGGCTACGAGCAGTACTTC.

This clonotype was observed many times. The chain combines TRBV30 with TRBJ1-1; TRBD1 might be the D (5 bases). The germline V gene has CDR1 GTSNPN and CDR2 SVGIG (reference sequence). Between the trimmed V and J ends, which lost 3 bases and 6 bases, there was a span of 8 bases. CDR3 length equals 11 residues. The CDR3 DNA sequence: TGTGCCTGGAGGGGGGGTCCTGAAGCTTTCTTT. Amino acids: CAWRGGPEAFF.

The CDR3 DNA reads TGTGCCAGCAGTGACCATCGGGTTTCCTACGAGCAGTACTTC. Translated, it gives CASSDHRVSYEQYF. The V call is TRBV2, the J call TRBJ2-7; D is unclear. The ends were cut back, 3 bases at V and 1 base at J, with 10 bases in the middle. Germline V gene lookup returns CDR1 SNHLY and CDR2 FYNNEI. The CDR3 runs to 14 residues.

This clonotype was observed at least ten times. The chain recombines TRBV7-9 with TRBJ2-7; 8 bases are shared with TRBD2. Germline trimming cut 1 base from V and 6 bases from J; bases unmatched to any gene: 5. Germline lookup yields CDR1 SEHNR and CDR2 FQNEAQ (reference sequence). This CDR3 has 14 residues. The CDR3 nucleotides are TGTGCCAGCAGCTTAGTTAGCGGGGCCCCCGAGCAGTACTTC. Residues: CASSLVSGAPEQYF.

This clonotype was counted only a few times. The rearrangement links TRBV6-5 to TRBJ2-7; 7 bases align to TRBD2. The trim removed 0 bases at V and 2 bases at J, leaving 4 bases unmatched. This CDR3 contains 15 residues. The germline CDR1 and CDR2 sequences are MNHEY and SVGAGI. Written as DNA, the CDR3 is TGTGCCAGCAGTTACTCGATTAGCGGGCCCTACGAGCAGTACTTC. It specifies CASSYSISGPYEQYF.

This clonotype was seen only a few times. The rearrangement uses TRBV11-3 and TRBJ2-2; D possibly corresponds to TRBD2 (5 bases). Germline V CDR1 and CDR2: SGHNT, YENEEA. The CDR3 has 14 residues. V was pared by 6 bases and J by 1 base, with 9 bases between. The CDR3 nucleotides read TGTGCCAGCAGACATGAGGGGAACACCGGGGAGCTGTTTTTT. Its protein product is CASRHEGNTGELFF.

CDR3 region: CASSLEGPKRARGFGYTF. The CDR3 nucleotides are TGCGCCAGCAGCTTGGAGGGCCCAAAGCGGGCTAGAGGTTTCGGCTACACCTTC. This chain joins TRBV5-1 and TRBJ1-2; no reliable D call. Trimming removed 0 bases at V and 8 bases at J, with 26 bases between. CDR1 is SGHRS, CDR2 YFSETQ, per germline. CDR3 size: 18 residues.

This clonotype was found many times. This chain links TRBV7-2 with TRBJ2-2; the D gene is possibly TRBD2 (5 bases). V was pared by 4 bases and J by 2 bases, with 8 bases between. This CDR3 is 14 amino acids long. Per the germline V gene, CDR1 is SGHTA and CDR2 is FQGNSA. CDR3 sequence reads: CASSYWTNTGELFF. The CDR3 DNA reads as TGTGCCAGCAGCTATTGGACTAACACCGGGGAGCTGTTTTTT.

The J gene is TRBJ2-7, the V gene TRBV2; D is ambiguous. Per germline, CDR1 SNHLY and CDR2 FYNNEI. The CDR3 covers 12 residues. Trimming left V 7 bases short and J 7 bases short, with 14 bases between. The CDR3, as DNA: TGTGCCAGCACCCCGCGGCCGCGGGAGCAGTACTTC. Its translation is CASTPRPREQYF.

This clonotype was found many times. This rearrangement joins TRBV2 to TRBJ2-7; 8 positions agree with TRBD2. V lost 7 bases to trimming and J lost 3 bases; unmatched junction nucleotides: 11. This CDR3 comprises 15 residues. Germline CDR1 SNHLY, CDR2 FYNNEI. DNA for the CDR3: TGTGCCAGCAAAAGGAGCAGCGGGGGTGGCTACGAGCAGTACTTC. Encoded protein: CASKRSSGGGYEQYF. Full variable domain (outside the CDR3, taken from reference TRBV2 and TRBJ2-7): EPEVTQTPSHQVTQMGQEVILRCVPISNHLYFYWYRQILGQKVEFLVSFYNNEISEKSEIFDDQFSVERPDGSNFTLKIRSTKLEDSAMYFCASKRSSGGGYEQYFGPGTRLTVT.

This clonotype appeared many times. The V and J genes are TRBV11-1 and TRBJ2-5, with 7 bases matching TRBD2. V lost 1 base to trimming and J lost 3 bases; unmatched junction nucleotides: 14. CDR1 is SGHAT, CDR2 FQDESV, per germline (reference sequence). The CDR3 is 18 residues long. CDR3: CASSLEERGRPGEETQYF. CDR3 coding DNA: TGTGCCAGCAGCTTAGAGGAGCGGGGTCGCCCGGGCGAAGAGACCCAGTACTTC.

Turning to this clonotype: Being one base from a much bigger clone, this may be a read error. This CDR3 is missing its conserved last phenylalanine or tryptophan, likely due to a read error. The chain employs TRBV28 and TRBJ1-5, with 7 bases fitting TRBD1. Germline CDR1 and CDR2: MDHEN and SYDVKM. Losses at the gene ends were 6 bases for V and 4 bases for J; bases not matched to a gene: 21. The length of the CDR3 is 19 residues. CDR3 bases: TGTGCCAGCAGCCAAGTTGGGGGCCTTGCCGGGACAGCTAATCAGCCCCAGCATCTT. It yields the protein CASSQVGGLAGTANQPQHL.

This clonotype was seen at least ten times. The chain joins TRBV29-1 to TRBJ1-2; 7 bases map to TRBD1. Looked up from germline, CDR1 is SQVTM and CDR2 is ANQGSEA. The V gene end was trimmed by 7 bases and the J gene end by 5 bases; junction bases not matched to a gene: 16. CDR3 size: 15 residues. The CDR3 spells CSAGGQDLEQYGYTF. CDR3 coding DNA: TGCAGCGCCGGTGGACAGGATCTAGAGCAATATGGCTACACCTTC.

This clonotype was picked up many times. The chain links TRBV12-3 or TRBV12-4 to TRBJ1-3; D is ambiguous. V was shortened by 5 bases and J by 1 base, with 9 bases between the two germline ends. This CDR3 is 14 amino acids long. The CDR3 nucleotides read TGTGCCAGCAGTCTCCGGGCATCTGGAAACACCATATATTTT. Protein sequence: CASSLRASGNTIYF.

At least ten counts were recorded for this clonotype. This chain connects TRBV6-1 to TRBJ1-2; 7 bases map to TRBD1. The CDR3 spans 16 residues. The V and J ends lost 1 base and 0 bases, in that order; junction bases with no gene match: 5. The germline CDR1 and CDR2 sequences are MNHNS and SASEGT. The CDR3 is CASSEGGQPANYGYTF. DNA of the CDR3: TGTGCCAGCAGTGAAGGGGGACAGCCAGCTAACTATGGCTACACCTTC.

This clonotype was counted at least ten times. J is TRBJ1-2 and V is TRBV6-1; a weak D match, TRBD1 (6 bases). Trimming shortened V by 7 bases and J by 6 bases, and 21 bases separated the two germline ends. The CDR3 has 15 residues. CDR1 MNHNS and CDR2 SASEGT come from the germline V gene. DNA of the CDR3: TGTGCCAGCACGGGGGCTGACCGGGACTTCGATGGCTACACCTTC. Translating gives CASTGADRDFDGYTF.

CDR3 DNA: TGTGCCAGCAGCCCTTATTGGAGCTACACTAGCACAGATACGCAGTATTTT. Its translation: CASSPYWSYTSTDTQYF. J is TRBJ2-3 and V is TRBV27; D remains unclear. V lost 6 bases, J lost 0 bases, and 19 bases lay in between. CDR3 length: 17 residues. CDR1 is MNHEY and CDR2 is SMNVEV in the germline V gene (reference sequence).

The CDR3 sequence: CASSYTPGLYGYTF. The CDR3 DNA is TGTGCCAGCAGTTATACACCGGGACTGTATGGCTACACCTTC. The chain has TRBV6-5 and TRBJ1-2, with a possible D match to TRBD1 (5 bases). The V end was cut by 3 bases, the J end by 5 bases, with 13 bases between. Germline CDR1 MNHEY, CDR2 SVGAGI. This CDR3 contains 14 residues.

This sequence joins TRBV9 and TRBJ1-2; TRBD1 aligns across 8 bases. V lost 5 bases and J lost 1; bases outside the gene matches: 13. The CDR3 spans 17 residues. Germline CDR1 and CDR2: SGDLS and YYNGEE. The CDR3, as DNA: TGTGCCAGCAGGAACGTCGGGACAGGCCCTTTTAACTATGGCTACACCTTC. Translating gives CASRNVGTGPFNYGYTF.

This chain connects TRBV12-3 or TRBV12-4 to TRBJ2-7; no clear D gene. CDR3 size: 17 residues. V lost 1 base and J lost 0, with 16 bases in between. CDR3: CASSLGIFGGSSYEQYF. For the CDR3, the DNA is TGTGCCAGCAGTTTAGGAATTTTCGGCGGAAGCTCCTACGAGCAGTACTTC.

The rearrangement links TRBV2 to TRBJ1-2; TRBD1 aligns across 8 bases. V gave up 6 bases and J gave up 7 bases; unmatched junction bases: 13. The CDR3 sequence is 15 residues long. CDR1 is SNHLY, CDR2 FYNNEI, per germline. This CDR3 reads CASRTFLDREGGYTF. CDR3 sequence (DNA): TGTGCCAGCAGGACATTTTTGGACAGGGAGGGTGGCTACACCTTC.

The gene calls are TRBV6-5 and TRBJ2-7; 8 positions match TRBD1. The germline gives CDR1 MNHEY, CDR2 SVGAGI. The V segment lost 0 bases and the J segment 6 bases; nucleotides outside the gene matches: 4. The CDR3 length is 14 residues. The CDR3: CASSYSDRVREQYF. CDR3 nucleotide sequence: TGTGCCAGCAGTTACTCGGACAGGGTACGCGAGCAGTACTTC.